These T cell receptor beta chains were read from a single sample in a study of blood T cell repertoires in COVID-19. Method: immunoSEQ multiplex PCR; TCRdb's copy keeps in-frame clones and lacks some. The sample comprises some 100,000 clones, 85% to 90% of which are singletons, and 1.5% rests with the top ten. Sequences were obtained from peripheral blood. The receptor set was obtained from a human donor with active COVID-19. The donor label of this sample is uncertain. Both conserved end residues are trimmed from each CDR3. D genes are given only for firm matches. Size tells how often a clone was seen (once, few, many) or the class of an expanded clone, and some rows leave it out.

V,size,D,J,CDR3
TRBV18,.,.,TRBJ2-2,ASSATAQDIGELF
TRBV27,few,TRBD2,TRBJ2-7,ASSSGGQHYEQY
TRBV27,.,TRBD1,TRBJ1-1,ASSLSGGTGAELF
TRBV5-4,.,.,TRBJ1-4,ASSLTGRGEKLF
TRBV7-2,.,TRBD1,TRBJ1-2,ASSRDRVDYGYT
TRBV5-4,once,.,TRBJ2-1,ASSLTRISSYNEQF
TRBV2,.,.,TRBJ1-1,ASSERGRANTEAF
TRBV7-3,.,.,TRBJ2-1,ASSSGKPGESQSYNEQF
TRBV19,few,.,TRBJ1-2,ASSSWGEAYGYT
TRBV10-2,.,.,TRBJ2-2,ASRQGFNTGELF
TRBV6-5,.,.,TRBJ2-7,ASKRGGESYEQY
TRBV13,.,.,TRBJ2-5,ASSLTGGEAQETQY
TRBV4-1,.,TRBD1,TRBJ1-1,ASSQDPGTGMNTEAF
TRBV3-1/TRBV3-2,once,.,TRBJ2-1,ASSRGGGTYNEQF
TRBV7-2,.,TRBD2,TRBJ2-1,ASSLVGGGNQEQF
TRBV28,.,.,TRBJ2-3,ASSLRRTTPDTQY
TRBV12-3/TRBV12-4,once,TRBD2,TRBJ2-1,ASSFGLGGEQF
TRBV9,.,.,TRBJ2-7,ASSEDGSSYEQY
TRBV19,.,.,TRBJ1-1,ASSIEPVANTEAF
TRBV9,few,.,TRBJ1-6,ASSQNLDLNSPLH
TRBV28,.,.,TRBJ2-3,ASSPVGFRDNTDTQY
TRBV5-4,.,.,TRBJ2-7,ASSSGLWEQY
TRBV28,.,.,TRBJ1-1,ASSLNRGNTEAF
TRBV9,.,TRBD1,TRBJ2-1,ASSWGDRGNYNEQF
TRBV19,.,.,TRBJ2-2,ASSIARGMSTGELF
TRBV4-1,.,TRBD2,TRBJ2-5,ASSQSLGTSGGQETQY
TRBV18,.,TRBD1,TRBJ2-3,ASSPRRTGGPDTQY
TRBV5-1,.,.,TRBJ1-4,ASSLDRRTTNEKLF
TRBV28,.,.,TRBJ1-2,ASSLSRSGVGYT
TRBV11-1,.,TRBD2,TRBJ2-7,ASSLSLAGGYEQY
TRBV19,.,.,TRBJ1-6,ASSIGTSRGSPLH
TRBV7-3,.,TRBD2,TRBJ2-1,ASSRGLAGSYNEQF
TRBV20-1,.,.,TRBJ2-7,SASRGSYEQY
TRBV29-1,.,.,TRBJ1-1,SVEDFRGPANTEAF
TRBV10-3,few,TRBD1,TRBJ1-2,AISGVTGVGYT
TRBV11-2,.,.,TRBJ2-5,ASSSTSFETQY
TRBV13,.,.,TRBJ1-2,ASSEGQSSYGYT
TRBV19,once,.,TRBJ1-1,ASSRGGVNTEAF
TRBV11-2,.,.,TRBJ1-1,ASSGPQAF
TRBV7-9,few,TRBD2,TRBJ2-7,ASSAGGALLYEQY
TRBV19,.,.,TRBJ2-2,ASSIIPGSGELF
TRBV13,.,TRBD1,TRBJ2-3,ASSHGQVGTDTQY
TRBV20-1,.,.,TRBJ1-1,SAPGSGEAF
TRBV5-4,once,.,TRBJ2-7,ASSSFRGHYEQY
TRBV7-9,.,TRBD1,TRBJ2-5,ASSFQGAVEGTQY
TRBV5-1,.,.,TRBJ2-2,ASSTGEVAGELF
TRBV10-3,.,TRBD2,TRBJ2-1,ASDDGGARNEQF
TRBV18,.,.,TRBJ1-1,ASSPLVRGAF
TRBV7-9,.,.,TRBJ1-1,ASSLLGAGTEAF
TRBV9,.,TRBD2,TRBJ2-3,ASSVRTSGGTDTQY
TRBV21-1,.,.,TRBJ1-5,ASSTPGQGKYSNQPQH
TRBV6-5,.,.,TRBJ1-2,ASSGELYGYT
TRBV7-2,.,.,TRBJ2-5,ASSLPLETQY